A single count supports the clone carrying this T cell receptor (beta chain). Antigen specificity is unknown. This entry belongs to a study of shared clonotypes between healthy human individuals. The donor population consisted of healthy HIV-negative adults with no recent acute infections or vaccinations. Regarding the study as a whole: When compared with the clonotypes that were shared by all four sorted-subset donors, the non-shared clonotypes turned out to have lower generation probabilities. Donors were few, which limited the genetic and exposure-history diversity represented.

Genomic DNA (from each subset) was split evenly across several immunoSEQ plates. Produced via immunoSEQ multiplex PCR; TCRdb's table is partial and in-frame only. The sample carries roughly 1,600,000 clones, 98% recorded once. V gave up 3 bases and J gave up 0 bases, with 13 bases separating them. Germline V gene lookup returns CDR1 MDHEN and CDR2 SYDVKM. This CDR3 region has 16 residues. The V call is TRBV28, the J call TRBJ2-3; D remains unclear. Sequenced: naive CD4+ T cells sorted from blood. Subset: CD45RA+ positively selected. The TCR originated in a man in his thirties or forties in good health. The CDR3, as DNA: TGTGCCAGCAGTTTCGCCGGCAGGTTAAGCACAGATACGCAGTATTTT. Translated, it gives CASSFAGRLSTDTQYF.